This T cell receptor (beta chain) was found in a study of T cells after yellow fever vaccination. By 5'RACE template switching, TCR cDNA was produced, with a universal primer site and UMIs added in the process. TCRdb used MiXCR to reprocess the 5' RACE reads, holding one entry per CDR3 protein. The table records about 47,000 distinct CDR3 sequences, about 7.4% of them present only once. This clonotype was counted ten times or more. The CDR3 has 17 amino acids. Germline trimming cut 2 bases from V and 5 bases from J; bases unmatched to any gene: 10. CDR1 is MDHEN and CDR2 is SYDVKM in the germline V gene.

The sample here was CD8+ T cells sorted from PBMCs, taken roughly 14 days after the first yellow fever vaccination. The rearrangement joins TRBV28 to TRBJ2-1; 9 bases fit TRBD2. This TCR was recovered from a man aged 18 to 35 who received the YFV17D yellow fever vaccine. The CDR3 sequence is CASSLERGAPFNNEQFF. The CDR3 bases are TGTGCCAGCAGTTTAGAGCGGGGGGCTCCCTTCAACAATGAGCAGTTCTTC.